A single sample is the source of the 29 T cell receptor beta chains below, sequenced in a study of response to subunit inactivated influenza vaccine. Each CDR3 protein gets one entry after TCRdb re-called the RT-PCR reads with MiXCR. The top ten hold about a tenth of the sample, which has around 540,000 distinct CDR3 sequences, 10% to 15% seen once. The sequenced sample was PBMCs from blood, obtained on the day of vaccination. These receptors were taken from a man in his forties or fifties who received an inactivated influenza vaccine.

V is TRBV6-2 or TRBV6-3 and J is TRBJ2-3; 11 bases map to TRBD2. The CDR3 contains 18 residues. Unmatched junction bases numbered 9, after V lost 2 bases and J lost 2 bases. The germline V gene encodes CDR1 MNHEY and CDR2 SVGEGT. The CDR3 loop reads CASSYPFSTSGATDTQYF. The CDR3 nucleotides read TGTGCCAGCAGTTACCCCTTCTCGACTAGCGGGGCCACAGATACGCAGTATTTT.

This clonotype was counted only a few times. The J gene is TRBJ2-7, the V gene TRBV9; 11 bases fit TRBD2. Trimming cost V 4 bases and J 3 bases; bases outside gene matches: 9. Looked up from germline, CDR1 is SGDLS and CDR2 is YYNGEE. The CDR3 is 16 residues long. The CDR3 loop is CASSPTSGGGFYEQYF. The CDR3 coding sequence is TGTGCCAGCAGCCCTACTAGCGGGGGAGGTTTCTACGAGCAGTACTTC.

The chain links TRBV10-3 to TRBJ2-7; possibly TRBD2 for D (6 bases). The CDR3 is made up of 14 amino acids. The V gene's germline CDR1 is ENHRY and CDR2 SYGVKD. Trimming removed 2 bases at V and 7 bases at J, with 15 bases between. The CDR3 reads CAISEPGPGGEQYF. The CDR3 nucleotides are TGTGCCATCAGTGAGCCTGGACCCGGGGGTGAGCAGTACTTC.

The CDR3 DNA follows: TGTGCCAGCAGTTTGAGGGGACGGATCTACGAGCAGTACTTC. Protein: CASSLRGRIYEQYF. The chain has TRBV12-3 or TRBV12-4 and TRBJ2-7; D tentatively reads TRBD1 or TRBD2 (5 bases each). Trimming left V 3 bases short and J 3 bases short, with 12 bases between. The CDR3 consists of 14 residues.

This chain joins TRBV5-1 and TRBJ2-7, with a possible D match to TRBD1 (6 bases). The CDR3 is 15 residues long. The V and J ends lost 6 bases and 1 base respectively, with 17 bases between them. The germline V gene has CDR1 SGHRS and CDR2 YFSETQ. The CDR3 bases are TGCGCCAGCACCCCCTTACATACAGGGTCCTACGAGCAGTACTTC. It yields the protein CASTPLHTGSYEQYF. Supplemented by reference TRBV5-1 and TRBJ2-7, the full variable domain reads KAGVTQTPRYLIKTRGQQVTLSCSPISGHRSVSWYQQTPGQGLQFLFEYFSETQRNKGNFPGRFSGRQFSNSRSEMNVSTLELGDSALYLCASTPLHTGSYEQYFGPGTRLTVT.

The V call is TRBV4-3, the J call TRBJ2-1, with TRBD2 matching 8 bases. The length of the CDR3 is 16 residues. Germline V gives CDR1 LGHNA, CDR2 YSLEER. Trimming at V came to 1 base and at J to 1 base, leaving 3 bases not matched to a gene. Here the CDR3 reads CASSQGSGGSYNEQFF. CDR3 nucleotide sequence: TGCGCCAGCAGCCAAGGGAGCGGGGGTTCCTACAATGAGCAGTTCTTC.

This clonotype was seen repeatedly, ten times or more. The V gene is TRBV29-1, the J gene TRBJ1-4; the match to TRBD1 covers 8 bases. The CDR3 length is 14 residues. V shed 1 base, J shed 4 bases, and the junction held 2 bases outside the gene matches. The V gene's germline CDR1 is SQVTM and CDR2 ANQGSEA. CDR3: CSVEGTGNNEKLFF. DNA for the CDR3: TGCAGCGTTGAAGGGACAGGGAATAATGAAAAACTGTTTTTT.

The chain couples TRBV12-3 or TRBV12-4 to TRBJ1-5, with a possible D match to TRBD1 (5 bases). V was pared by 3 bases and J by 6 bases, with 12 bases between. The CDR3 extends over 14 amino acids. The DNA of the CDR3 is TGTGCCAGCAGTTTTGAGGCAGGGAGTCAGCCCCAGCATTTT. Its protein product is CASSFEAGSQPQHF.

In its sample, this clonotype was seen a few times. The chain links TRBV28 to TRBJ2-2; TRBD1 agrees at 8 bases. V lost 6 bases, J lost 6 bases, and 9 bases stayed unmatched. The CDR3 has 15 residues. Germline assignment: CDR1 MDHEN and CDR2 SYDVKM. The CDR3 coding sequence is TGTGCCAGCAGATCCGTTGGACAGGGCCCCGGGGAGCTGTTTTTT. It is translated as CASRSVGQGPGELFF.

The chain's CDR3 is CASSGTGQGATGELFF. The DNA of the CDR3 is TGCGCCAGCAGTGGCACGGGACAGGGGGCAACCGGGGAGCTGTTTTTT. This chain links TRBV10-1 with TRBJ2-2, with TRBD1 matching 12 bases. With V trimmed by 4 bases and J by 5 bases, 5 bases remained unmatched. Germline-derived CDR1 and CDR2 are WNHNN and SYGVQD (reference sequence). The CDR3 consists of 16 residues.

This clonotype was picked up a small number of times. V usage is TRBV27 and J usage is TRBJ2-3, with 9 positions matching TRBD1. V shed 6 bases and J 0 bases; nucleotides not matched to a gene: 7. Germline CDR1 is MNHEY and CDR2 is SMNVEV (reference sequence). CDR3 length: 16 amino acids. CDR3: CASSVDRGASTDTQYF. The CDR3 coding sequence is TGTGCCAGCAGCGTCGACAGGGGGGCTAGCACAGATACGCAGTATTTT.

This clonotype was found many times. V is TRBV28 and J is TRBJ1-2; D might be TRBD1 (5 bases). With 1 base removed from V and 4 bases from J, the gap between germline ends came to 13 bases. This CDR3 spans 15 amino acids. Per germline, CDR1 MDHEN and CDR2 SYDVKM. CDR3 loop: CASSLLPGGIYGYTF. The CDR3 DNA reads TGTGCCAGCAGTTTATTGCCGGGGGGTATCTATGGCTACACCTTC.

About this clonotype itself: Its ends do not fully match the called genes, so a read error is possible. The CDR3 is CASSQGGFYKQYF. In DNA, the CDR3 is TGTGCCAGCAGCCAGGGCGGGTTCTACAAGCAGTACTTC. The chain employs TRBV6-1 and TRBJ2-7; D is tentatively TRBD1 or TRBD2 (5 bases each). The CDR3 spans 13 residues. Germline V gives CDR1 MNHNS, CDR2 SASEGT.

The CDR3 here is CSAWTSGRESSYEQYF. The CDR3 nucleotides are TGCAGTGCTTGGACTAGCGGGAGGGAGAGCTCCTACGAGCAGTACTTC. This chain joins TRBV20-1 and TRBJ2-7, with 15 bases fitting TRBD2. Germline CDR1 DFQATT, CDR2 SNEGSKA (reference sequence). This CDR3 contains 16 residues. The V segment lost 5 bases and the J segment 0 bases; nucleotides outside the gene matches: 5.

Regarding this clonotype: A much larger clone differs by one base, so this may be a read error. The V call is TRBV4-3, the J call TRBJ1-4; 8 bases align to TRBD1. Looked up from germline, CDR1 is LGHNA and CDR2 is YSLEER. The CDR3 loop spans 15 amino acids. CDR3 sequence (DNA): TGCGCCAGCAGCCAACTACAGGGGGTTAATGAAAAACTGTATTTT. Translation gives CASSQLQGVNEKLYF.

The genes are TRBV29-1 and TRBJ1-4, with TRBD1 matching 8 bases. V was pared by 6 bases and J by 3 bases, with 0 bases of the junction left unmatched. The CDR3 has 12 amino acids. CDR1 is SQVTM, CDR2 ANQGSEA, per germline. The DNA for the CDR3 is TGCAGCGTACAGGGGGCTAATGAAAAACTGTTTTTT. It encodes CSVQGANEKLFF.

This clonotype was picked up a small number of times. This chain joins TRBV12-3 or TRBV12-4 and TRBJ2-2; D remains unclear. The CDR3 consists of 15 residues. V gave up 7 bases and J gave up 1 base, with 13 bases separating them. As DNA, the CDR3 is TGTGCCAGCAACCTTAATTGGGGGAACACCGGGGAGCTGTTTTTT. As protein: CASNLNWGNTGELFF.

The rearrangement joins TRBV5-5 to TRBJ2-5; the match to TRBD2 covers 10 bases. The germline V gene encodes CDR1 SGHKS and CDR2 YYEKEE (reference sequence). Trimming took 0 bases from V and 2 from J; bases not matched to a gene: 4. The CDR3 is 16 amino acids. CDR3 nucleotide sequence: TGTGCCAGCAGCTTGGCCATAGCGGGGGGTCAAGAGACCCAGTACTTC. Its translation is CASSLAIAGGQETQYF.

This clonotype was detected many times. This chain joins TRBV12-3 or TRBV12-4 and TRBJ2-6; the D gene is possibly TRBD1 (5 bases). The V end lost 3 bases, the J end lost 1 base, and 7 bases lay between the germline ends. This CDR3 spans 15 amino acids. CDR3: CASSLQGSGANVLTF. CDR3 coding DNA: TGTGCCAGCAGTTTGCAGGGTTCTGGGGCCAACGTCCTGACTTTC.

This clonotype has only a few counts. The genes are TRBV10-3 and TRBJ2-2; D is unclear. The CDR3 length is 15 residues. The V end was cut by 4 bases, the J end by 2 bases, with 11 bases between. Germline CDR1 is ENHRY and CDR2 is SYGVKD. This CDR3 is CAISAIADNTGELFF. In DNA form, the CDR3 reads TGTGCCATCAGTGCGATAGCAGACAACACCGGGGAGCTGTTTTTT.

CDR3 sequence: CASSLAIGSASTDTQYF. In nucleotides, the CDR3 is TGCGCCAGCAGCTTGGCTATTGGATCAGCTAGCACAGATACGCAGTATTTT. The V and J genes are TRBV5-1 and TRBJ2-3; D is undetermined. CDR1 and CDR2 (germline): SGHRS, YFSETQ. V gave up 0 bases and J gave up 0 bases, with 14 bases separating them. The length of the CDR3 is 17 residues.

The chain's CDR3 is CSAYGQGIAEAFF. The CDR3 DNA reads as TGCAGTGCTTACGGACAGGGGATTGCTGAAGCTTTCTTT. The chain joins TRBV20-1 to TRBJ1-1, with 9 bases lining up with TRBD1. From germline, CDR1 is DFQATT and CDR2 SNEGSKA (reference sequence). The CDR3 totals 13 residues. The junction had 7 bases not matched to a gene; V was cut back by 5 bases and J by 6 bases.

A few counts support this clonotype. The rearrangement uses TRBV7-9 and TRBJ2-2; 8 nucleotides line up with TRBD1. After removal of 5 bases from V and 6 bases from J, the junction contained 8 bases not matched to a gene. The CDR3 length is 15 residues. Germline CDR1 reads SEHNR; CDR2 reads FQNEAQ (reference sequence). The chain's CDR3 is CASSLILTGAGELFF. The CDR3 DNA follows: TGTGCCAGCAGCCTTATATTGACAGGGGCCGGGGAGCTGTTTTTT.

In DNA form, the CDR3 reads TGCAGTGCTACCCCCCCTCCAGGTTCATACAATGAGCAGTTCTTC. Amino acid sequence: CSATPPPGSYNEQFF. J is TRBJ2-1 and V is TRBV20-1; D is uncertain. Trimming pared 4 bases from V and 4 bases from J, leaving 17 bases between. The CDR3 consists of 15 residues. Germline CDR1 and CDR2: DFQATT and SNEGSKA (reference sequence).

This clonotype was seen only a few times. This chain links TRBV5-6 with TRBJ2-7; D gene unclear. Germline V CDR1 and CDR2: SGHDT, YYEEEE. Trimming pared 2 bases from V and 0 bases from J, leaving 12 bases between. The CDR3 has 15 amino acids. The CDR3 DNA reads as TGTGCCAGCAGCTTCCGCGCGAAGAGCTCCTACGAGCAGTACTTC. Amino acids: CASSFRAKSSYEQYF.

This chain links TRBV6-5 with TRBJ2-6; maybe TRBD1 (7 bases). Trimming took 4 bases from V and 0 from J, leaving 13 bases between them. Germline V CDR1 and CDR2: MNHEY, SVGAGI. This CDR3 has 17 residues. As DNA, the CDR3 is TGTGCCAGCAGTTTAGGGACAGCGGGCTCTGGGGCCAACGTCCTGACTTTC. Translating it yields CASSLGTAGSGANVLTF.

This chain connects TRBV15 to TRBJ2-1; D ambiguous. CDR1 is LNHNV, CDR2 YYDKDF, per germline (reference sequence). Deletions cut 0 bases from V and 5 bases from J, with 17 bases between. The CDR3 spans 17 residues. The CDR3 loop is CATSRDLRPNRNNEQFF. CDR3 coding DNA: TGTGCCACCAGCAGAGATTTGAGGCCAAATCGCAACAATGAGCAGTTCTTC.

In this sample, this clonotype turned up many times. The chain links TRBV29-1 to TRBJ2-7, with 9 bases that match TRBD1. CDR3 size: 17 residues. With V trimmed by 2 bases and J by 3 bases, 14 bases remained unmatched. Per the germline V gene, CDR1 is SQVTM and CDR2 is ANQGSEA. The CDR3 spells CSVELMDRDRAIYEQYF. The CDR3 region has the DNA TGCAGCGTTGAACTCATGGACCGGGACAGGGCGATCTACGAGCAGTACTTC.

In this sample, this clonotype turned up a few times. The chain is built from TRBV10-2 and TRBJ2-1; D is unresolved. CDR1 WSHSY and CDR2 SAAADI come from the germline V gene. The CDR3 sequence is 16 residues long. V was pared by 7 bases and J by 8 bases, with 24 bases between. The CDR3 DNA reads TGCGCCAGCACCCCGGCAGACCGCCGTCTTAGGGATGAGCAGTTCTTC. It translates to CASTPADRRLRDEQFF.